This TCR beta chain was recovered during a study of cytomegalovirus exposure and HLA in healthy donors (dated by TCRdb to the late 2010s). For the study in its entirety: An earlier analysis of roughly 500 of the donors reported about 250 Gb of sequence data and 117 million unique TCR beta sequences from about 200 million T cells. About 280 gigabases of sequencing data and roughly 80 million unique TCR sequences made up an early release that covered 500 to 650 HLA-typed donors. Of the roughly 390 genotyped donors, over 70% fell in the genetic ancestry cluster associated with self-reported Caucasian donors. The study aimed to test whether signatures of past pathogen exposure could be identified by cataloging public T cell receptors. The study used immunosequencing to profile the T cell repertoires of approximately 650 subjects and linked those repertoires to cytomegalovirus serostatus. A separate validation cohort of more than 100 different subjects was used in addition to the 666-subject first cohort. The study combined high-throughput TCR immunosequencing, statistical association of individual TCRs with disease status, and machine learning to predict cytomegalovirus infection status. A later analysis re-analyzed previously published TCR beta repertoires from 666 donors and added high-resolution HLA genotyping to study TCR occurrence patterns. In the later analysis, no new phenotypic data were used to find candidate immune exposures; instead, reliance was placed on TCR beta sequences and their occurrence across donors. An earlier analysis of approximately 630 of the donors applied high-throughput TCR beta sequencing to assess whether each TCR beta V gene segment acted as functional or pseudogenic. Donor age, sex, ethnicity and CMV serostatus were collected together with the repertoire data. A later genetic analysis used genome-wide SNP genotypes for about three fifths of the roughly 700 donors, treating that subset as a discovery cohort. Every repertoire in the discovery cohort had been generated on one and the same sequencing platform. HLA typing covered class I and class II loci at four-digit resolution. Typing coverage varied by locus: roughly 629-640 donors for A, B, C, DRB1 and DQB1; around 560 for DQA1; 600 to 610 for DPA1; approximately 490 for DPB1. About five DR-DQ haplotypes were treated as single units for association and clustering because of strong linkage in the cohort. On average, roughly 240,000 unique TCR beta nucleotide sequences were sequenced per donor among several hundred genotyped donors of the cohort, with roughly 18% of those sequences being non-productive. What the work shows at the level of the full study, not this receptor alone: According to a later genetic analysis, donors in an Asian-associated ancestry cluster had fewer N-insertions in productive TCRs than the approximately 650-donor mean. A total of roughly 160 TCR beta chains were listed by the study as associated with cytomegalovirus. Most CMV-associated TCR beta chains appeared to be HLA-restricted in a later analysis, and the HLA associations seemed to be driven largely by CMV exposure. Three of the identified cytomegalovirus-associated TCR beta chains were confirmed in vitro to be specific for cytomegalovirus antigens. A further reported finding was that TCR beta sequences accurately predicted the HLA-A and HLA-B alleles for most subjects in the first cohort. In a later analysis, several top co-occurrence clusters were reported to appear linked to parvovirus B19, influenza, CMV and Epstein-Barr virus. Strong co-occurrence of HLA alleles, especially DR and DQ, made assigning TCR associations to individual alleles difficult. The only immune exposure information available for the cohort was CMV serostatus. In an earlier analysis of around 600 of the donors, most TCR beta V segments appeared in productive rearrangements about 87% or about 30% of the time, broadly matching IMGT annotations. An association between a missense DCLRE1C variant and V-gene and J-gene trimming of TCR beta chains was found in a later genetic analysis and replicated in an independent cohort. A group of highly shared sequence variants was considered likely to be a technical artifact of the sequencing pipeline. At a false discovery rate of 0.05, a later analysis linked 16,951 TCR beta sequences to specific HLA alleles. Roughly uniform sequencing depth across donors was assumed in presence/absence analyses, although this assumption may not hold. In a later analysis, TCR association rates were found to vary across HLA loci, with the most associated TCRs seen for DRB1 alleles and the fewest for HLA-C alleles. In a later analysis, HLA-associated TCR beta chains were found to be more clonally expanded and to have lower generation probabilities than equally common non-associated chains. Because counts were too low, about 18 rarely observed V segments, including chromosome 9 orphons, were left out of the earlier analysis of some 600 of the donors. It was suggested by the authors that the approach could potentially be generalized to other disease states and immunological phenotypes. Correlated functional status among segregating V segments might be attributable to linkage disequilibrium, but an unknown experimental factor could not be ruled out. Because the 87-base-pair reads could not distinguish some IMGT-functional V segments, including TRBV6-2 and TRBV6-3, those segments were excluded. Only TCR beta chains were sequenced in this cohort, and the absence of alpha or paired-chain data limited detectable features. HLA typing was unavailable for some donors at each locus, so association tests used only the typed subset. Most TCR sequences were observed very rarely across donors, whereas some public TCRs were present in many individuals. In both the original and validation cohorts, the classifier was reported to diagnose cytomegalovirus status with high specificity and sensitivity.

The cohort comprised 550 to 700 healthy bone marrow donors. Cohort members were all nominally healthy when sampled, although unrecorded immune exposures were likely present. The donor tested CMV seropositive and was one of the 289 seropositive cohort members. Every donor gave a peripheral blood sample, and the peripheral blood mononuclear cells from that sample were used for TCR beta sequencing. Genomic DNA extraction from the blood cell samples was performed with the Qiagen DNeasy Blood Extraction Kit. The library was built by means of the immunoSEQ multiplex PCR assay. A mixture of 60 forward primers for TCR Vbeta segments and 13 reverse primers for TCR Jbeta segments was used in the multiplex PCR. Amplification of the CDR3 region of rearranged TCR beta genes was performed with a multiplex PCR assay on genomic DNA. The Illumina HiSeq System was used to sequence the amplified TCR beta libraries as 87-base-pair reads. From the authors' description of their analysis: Across the 500 to 750 repertoires, a later analysis counted tens of millions of unique TCR beta chains, some 11 million of which were shared by at least two donors. Raw reads were error-corrected and collapsed into unique sequences with a nearest-neighbor algorithm that merged closely related sequences to remove PCR and sequencing errors. CDR3 sequences were aligned to IMGT reference sequences to assign V, D and J gene segments. For a sequence to be retained, at least a six-nucleotide match to both a V gene segment and a J gene segment was required. A rearrangement was called productive if the CDR3 had no stop codons and remained in frame with V and J, and every other rearrangement was called non-productive. CDR3 was defined according to IMGT convention as the region running from the second conserved V-encoded cysteine to the conserved J-encoded phenylalanine. In an earlier analysis of more than 550 of the donors, sequences lacking an unambiguous match to a single V gene segment were excluded. In an earlier analysis of 587 of the donors, a V segment was called functional when productive rearrangements were above 56.7%, and segregating when the standard deviation between donors exceeded 5%. A statistical classification framework was built to diagnose cytomegalovirus status from the catalog of TCR beta chain sequences. In a later analysis, TCR nucleotide sequences were compared against IMGT/GENE-DB human TR gene sequences so that V and J genes could be assigned. A later analysis assigned CDR3 sequences and most-parsimonious VDJ recombination scenarios with the TCRdist pipeline. In a later analysis, every TCR beta chain was defined by the combination of its CDR3 amino acid sequence and its V-gene family, and reads without a unique V-gene family were dropped. As a way to deal with suspected cross-contamination and a sequencing artifact, a later analysis dropped 640 or so nucleotide sequences that were highly shared and had low generation probability. In a later analysis, a clonal expansion index for each public chain was calculated from normalized within-repertoire ranks of inferred template counts. Generation probabilities in a later analysis came from a VDJ recombination model fitted to out-of-frame rearrangements, and those results were checked against IGoR. In a later analysis, hypergeometric tests were used to score TCR-TCR, TCR-HLA and TCR-CMV co-occurrence, with a repertoire-size bias correction applied to TCR pairs. In a later analysis, false discovery rates were estimated by permuting HLA or CMV assignments 20 times. In a later analysis, co-occurring TCRs were grouped with DBSCAN, and TCRdist sequence similarity was added when clustering was performed within HLA-allele-positive subsets. For co-occurrence clustering, repertoires with fewer than 30,000 or more than 120,000 public chains were excluded, along with roughly 5 repertoires with anomalous nucleotide sharing. What TCRdb holds here is the immuneACCESS table cut down to in-frame rearrangements. Part of the clones is not present; checked against another copy, under half of the missing clones reflect an unresolved V gene, and the others are unexplained. The V and J calls and the clone size are those of that table, but D and trimming were determined from the DNA. The sample table records fewer than 85,000 clones. Roughly 5% of the sample is in the top ten clones.

The CDR3 has 17 amino acids, counting the end cysteine and phenylalanine. Only CDR3 DNA remains: 51 bases, in frame from the first base. Taken from the germline V gene (reference sequence), the CDR1 and CDR2 loops are SEHNR and FQNEAQ. From V the trimming removes 6 bases and from J it removes 9 bases, while the gene matches leave 17 bases of the junction unaccounted for. Details on this clone: There is no known antigen for this receptor.

The sample comprised PBMCs. The rearrangement combines TRBV7-9 with TRBJ1-6, with 7 junctional bases fitting TRBD1. The TCR was taken from a woman in her 40s in good health and CMV-seropositive. The CDR3 here reads CASREDRVGLRGSPLHF. The sequenced DNA is TGTGCCAGCAGAGAAGACAGGGTCGGGTTACGCGGTTCACCCCTCCACTTT.